The rows below give T cell receptor beta chains drawn from one sample of a study of blood T cell repertoires in COVID-19. Measured with immunoSEQ multiplex PCR; TCRdb has only the in-frame clones, and not every one. The sample carries more than 100,000 clones, about 87% recorded once. What was sequenced was peripheral blood. The source is a woman in her 70s with acute or convalescent COVID-19. Each CDR3 is given with its conserved first and last residue. A D gene is named only where the DNA matches it firmly. Expanded clones are given a class, and other clones once, few, many or no size at all.

once,TRBV5-5,TRBJ2-7,TRBD2,TGTGCCAGCAGCTCGACCGGGACTAGCGGGATCGAGCAGTACTTC,CASSSTGTSGIEQYF
-,TRBV24-1,TRBJ1-1,-,TGTGCCACCACGGTTACTGATTTCCGAGGGCCGAACACTGAAGCTTTCTTT,CATTVTDFRGPNTEAFF
once,TRBV5-1,TRBJ1-5,TRBD1,TGCGCCAGCAGCTTTGGGGACAGGGAAGATCAGCCCCAGCATTTT,CASSFGDREDQPQHF
-,TRBV7-3,TRBJ2-1,-,TGTGCCAGCAGGGTCGGCTCCTACAATGAGCAGTTCTTC,CASRVGSYNEQFF
-,TRBV2,TRBJ2-1,TRBD2,TGTGCCAACCAAGAGCGGGGGGCAGGCAATGAGCAGTTCTTC,CANQERGAGNEQFF
-,TRBV4-1,TRBJ2-7,-,TGCGCCAGCAGCCAACCACAGGCCCCCTACGAGCAGTACTTC,CASSQPQAPYEQYF
-,TRBV19,TRBJ2-1,-,TGTGCCACCCGCCTGGGGTGGGGCCTTGAGCAGTTCTTC,CATRLGWGLEQFF
-,TRBV2,TRBJ2-5,-,TGTGCCAGCAGTGAAGGGAGAGAGACCCAGTACTTC,CASSEGRETQYF
-,TRBV6-2/TRBV6-3,TRBJ1-6,TRBD1,TGTGCCAGCAGCGGACAGGGGAATTCACCCCTCCACTTT,CASSGQGNSPLHF
-,TRBV11-2,TRBJ2-2,-,TGTGCCAGCAGCACCCCCGGGGGGCTTGGGAACACCGGGGAGCTGTTTTTT,CASSTPGGLGNTGELFF
-,TRBV6-1,TRBJ1-1,-,TGTGCCAGCAGTGACAGGGGCGCCGTGGTCACTGAAGCTTTCTTT,CASSDRGAVVTEAFF
-,TRBV4-1,TRBJ2-1,TRBD2,TGCGCCAGCAGCCAAGTGGGGGGGAGAAGAAAGGGCAATGAGCAGTTCTTC,CASSQVGGRRKGNEQFF
-,TRBV19,TRBJ2-7,-,TGTGCCAGTAGCCTGACTCAGGGTGGCCCTTACGAGCAGTACTTC,CASSLTQGGPYEQYF
-,TRBV5-1,TRBJ2-1,TRBD1,TGCGCCAGCAGGGCTGGACAGGGGTACACCTACAATGAGCAGTTCTTC,CASRAGQGYTYNEQFF
-,TRBV6-4,TRBJ2-1,TRBD2,TGTGCCAGCAGTGAAACTGGGACTAGCGGGGGAGTCATCCAGTTCTTC,CASSETGTSGGVIQFF
-,TRBV5-4,TRBJ2-1,-,TGTGCCAGCAGCCTTCTGACTTCCCCCTCCTACAATGAGCAGTTCTTC,CASSLLTSPSYNEQFF
few,TRBV3-1/TRBV3-2,TRBJ1-5,-,TGTGCCAGCAGCCAGGGAGAAAGACAGCCCCAGCATTTT,CASSQGERQPQHF
-,TRBV5-4,TRBJ1-1,TRBD1,TGTGCCAGCAGTAACGACAGGGGCTACATCAACACTGAAGCTTTCTTT,CASSNDRGYINTEAFF
-,TRBV2,TRBJ1-6,TRBD1,TGTGCCAGCAGAGGGACAGGGAGGTCACCCCTCCACTTT,CASRGTGRSPLHF
once,TRBV6-5,TRBJ2-7,-,TGTGCCAGCGGAACAGGGCCCTACGAGCAGTACTTC,CASGTGPYEQYF
-,TRBV2,TRBJ1-6,TRBD1,TGTGCCAGCAGTTATCAGGGACAGTATAATTCACCCCTCCACTTT,CASSYQGQYNSPLHF
-,TRBV4-1,TRBJ1-4,-,TGCGCCAGCAGGGAGACTAATGAAAAACTGTTTTTT,CASRETNEKLFF
-,TRBV19,TRBJ1-5,-,TGTGCCAGTCAACAGGCGAAAGATCAGCCCCAGCATTTT,CASQQAKDQPQHF
-,TRBV5-6,TRBJ2-5,TRBD2,TGTGCCAGCAGCTTGGAGCGGGGCAGCGGGAGAGAGACCCAGTACTTC,CASSLERGSGRETQYF
-,TRBV13,TRBJ2-5,TRBD2,TGTGCGCGGGGGGGAGAGACCCAGTACTTC,CARGGETQYF
-,TRBV11-1,TRBJ2-5,TRBD1,TGTGCCAGCAGCTACAGGGGTAGGGAGACCCAGTACTTC,CASSYRGRETQYF
-,TRBV3-1/TRBV3-2,TRBJ2-3,TRBD1,TGTGCCAGCCGTACAGGGGCCGGGGCAGATACGCAGTATTTT,CASRTGAGADTQYF
-,TRBV4-1,TRBJ2-7,TRBD1,TGCGCCAGCAGCTCACAAGGACAGGGGGAAACCTACGAGCAGTACTTC,CASSSQGQGETYEQYF
-,TRBV28,TRBJ2-5,-,TGTGCCAGCAGTTTGGACACAGGGTCCCAGTACTTC,CASSLDTGSQYF
-,TRBV27,TRBJ1-1,-,TGTGCCAGCAGTCCCATGTCAGGGGCTCCTTTAGCTTTCTTT,CASSPMSGAPLAFF
-,TRBV4-2,TRBJ2-7,TRBD2,TGTGCCAGCAGCCAGCGGGGGAGCGGGGGCCCGGGAGAGCAGTACTTC,CASSQRGSGGPGEQYF
-,TRBV28,TRBJ1-4,-,TGTGCCAGCAGTTCCCCCGCCGGGAGGCTGTTTTTT,CASSSPAGRLFF
once,TRBV19,TRBJ1-1,-,TGTGCCAGTAGTACTCTACAGGGGAACACTGAAGCTTTCTTT,CASSTLQGNTEAFF
-,TRBV10-3,TRBJ1-4,-,TGTGCCATCAGTGGCGGCGGGCACACTAATGAAAAACTGTTTTTT,CAISGGGHTNEKLFF
-,TRBV2,TRBJ2-7,-,TGTGCCAGCAGTGATATAGGAGGGCAGTACTTC,CASSDIGGQYF
-,TRBV11-3,TRBJ2-7,-,TGTGCCAGCAGCTTACGCGGCGCCTACGAGCAGTACTTC,CASSLRGAYEQYF
-,TRBV29-1,TRBJ1-1,-,TGCAGCGTTAGTAAGGGGATGAACACTGAAGCTTTCTTT,CSVSKGMNTEAFF
many,TRBV10-1,TRBJ2-7,TRBD2,TGCGCCAGCAGTGAAAGGACTAGCGGGCGGTACGAGCAGTACTTC,CASSERTSGRYEQYF
-,TRBV6-1,TRBJ2-5,TRBD2,TGTGCCAGCAGTGAAGGGGTTGGCGGGGGGGCGGAGACCCAGTACTTC,CASSEGVGGGAETQYF
-,TRBV19,TRBJ1-2,-,TGTGCCAGTAGTATAGGCGGAGGGGTCTTTGGCTACACCTTC,CASSIGGGVFGYTF